Following are 20 T cell receptor beta chains from one sample sequenced in a study of cytomegalovirus exposure and HLA in healthy donors. The PCR made use of 60 Vbeta and 13 Jbeta primers. Generated by immunoSEQ multiplex PCR, the TCRdb table keeps only in-frame clones and is missing some. The top ten clones hold 2.9% of a sample with roughly 190,000 clones, nearly 80% of them seen once. Sequenced sample: PBMCs. Source of these receptors: a female donor in good health and CMV-seronegative.

The J gene is TRBJ1-1, the V gene TRBV25-1; D is possibly TRBD1 (6 bases). Trimming shortened V by 6 bases and J by 5 bases, and 13 bases separated the two germline ends. Germline lookup yields CDR1 MGHDK and CDR2 SYGVNS. This CDR3 is 13 amino acids long. CDR3 nucleotides: TGTGCCAGCAGGGGAGGGGGATGGACTGAAGCTTTCTTT. This gives the protein CASRGGGWTEAFF.

This sequence joins TRBV6-5 and TRBJ1-2; no clear D. The V gene's germline CDR1 is MNHEY and CDR2 SVGAGI. The CDR3 length is 15 residues. The germline V and J ends were trimmed by 8 bases and 0 bases, with 16 bases remaining between them. CDR3 coding DNA: TGTGCCAGCTTCCCTCTACCCCCCCCTAACTATGGCTACACCTTC. This sequence encodes CASFPLPPPNYGYTF.

This clone occurred once. This chain joins TRBV19 and TRBJ1-2; D perhaps matches TRBD1 (6 bases). The germline gives CDR1 LNHDA, CDR2 SQIVND (reference sequence). The CDR3 loop spans 13 amino acids. Between the trimmed V and J ends, which lost 5 bases and 9 bases, there was a span of 16 bases. CDR3 in amino acids: CASSETSDSSYTF. The CDR3 coding sequence is TGTGCCAGTAGTGAAACATCGGACAGTAGCTACACCTTC.

The table lists this clone with a count of one. The CDR3 loop is CASSLLWGEETQYF. The CDR3, as DNA: TGTGCCAGCAGCTTACTCTGGGGCGAGGAGACCCAGTACTTC. The rearrangement uses TRBV7-8 and TRBJ2-5, with D possibly TRBD1 on 5 matching bases. Germline CDR1 is SGHVS and CDR2 is FQNEAQ. The CDR3 contains 14 residues. Trimming removed 2 bases from V and 5 bases from J, with 12 bases in between.

This clone was seen a single time. The chain carries TRBV6-6 and TRBJ1-2, with D unresolved. Germline values: CDR1 MNHNY, CDR2 SVGAGI (reference sequence). V lost 4 bases and J 7 bases, leaving 13 bases between the germline ends. The CDR3 consists of 13 residues. CDR3 residues: CASSSQRARGYTF. The CDR3 DNA reads as TGTGCCAGCAGTTCCCAGAGGGCGCGTGGCTACACCTTC.

The chain links TRBV4-2 to TRBJ2-7; 7 nucleotides align to TRBD2. Germline lookup yields CDR1 LGHNA and CDR2 YNFKEQ. The CDR3 runs to 16 residues. V trimming: 4 bases; J trimming: 4 bases; junction bases outside the gene matches: 13. The DNA for the CDR3 is TGTGCCAGCAGCCCCAGGCTAGCGGAACCTTCTTACGAGCAGTACTTC. Translation: CASSPRLAEPSYEQYF.

The chain carries TRBV11-3 and TRBJ2-1, with D perhaps TRBD2 (5 bases). The CDR3 is 15 amino acids. CDR1 is SGHNT, CDR2 YENEEA, per germline. With 6 bases removed from V and 4 bases from J, the gap between germline ends came to 16 bases. The chain's CDR3 is CASSRDYQLYNEQFF. Written as DNA, the CDR3 is TGTGCCAGCAGTCGAGACTATCAATTATACAATGAGCAGTTCTTC.

The chain employs TRBV7-8 and TRBJ1-1, with D possibly TRBD1 on 5 matching bases. V shed 11 bases and J shed 1 base, with 14 bases lying between them. The V gene's germline CDR1 is SGHVS and CDR2 FQNEAQ. The CDR3 runs 13 residues. The CDR3: CACRRGGNTEAFF. DNA for the CDR3: TGTGCCTGTCGGCGGGGGGGGAACACTGAAGCTTTCTTT.

J is TRBJ2-1 and V is TRBV30; TRBD2 agrees at 15 bases. Germline CDR1 GTSNPN, CDR2 SVGIG (reference sequence). J lost 3 bases, V lost 8 bases, and 5 bases had no gene match. The CDR3 is 15 residues long. The DNA of the CDR3 is TGTGCCCTGGGACTAGCGGGAGGTCTCTACAATGAGCAGTTCTTC. Translated, it gives CALGLAGGLYNEQFF.

The V call is TRBV29-1, the J call TRBJ2-7; 7 nucleotides line up with TRBD2. Germline CDR1 reads SQVTM; CDR2 reads ANQGSEA. The CDR3 covers 13 residues. V dropped 5 bases and J dropped 2; count of bases not matched to a gene: 6. This chain's CDR3 is CSVRGGSTYEQYF. DNA of the CDR3: TGCAGCGTTCGAGGCGGGAGCACCTACGAGCAGTACTTC.

The V and J genes are TRBV27 and TRBJ1-5, with unresolved D. This CDR3 has 13 amino acids. Germline CDR1 reads MNHEY; CDR2 reads SMNVEV (reference sequence). Trimming cost V 0 bases and J 9 bases, with 9 bases left between them. For the CDR3, the DNA is TGTGCCAGCAGTTTATCGAGCTCATTGCCCCAGCATTTT. It codes for CASSLSSSLPQHF.

At least ten counts were recorded for this clone. The rearrangement joins TRBV4-1 to TRBJ2-1, with 12 bases fitting TRBD2. The CDR3 loop spans 19 amino acids. The junction had 8 bases not matched to a gene; V was cut back by 2 bases and J by 0 bases. Germline CDR1 is MGHRA and CDR2 is YSYEKL. As DNA, the CDR3 is TGCGCCAGCAGCCAACCACTAGCGGGGGGCCGTAGCTCCTACAATGAGCAGTTCTTC. Translated: CASSQPLAGGRSSYNEQFF.

The rearrangement links TRBV18 to TRBJ1-3; D is ambiguous. Germline lookup yields CDR1 KGHSH and CDR2 LQKENI. The V and J ends lost 0 bases and 0 bases respectively, with 6 bases between them. The CDR3 extends over 15 amino acids. CDR3 DNA: TGTGCCAGCTCACCACCGTCCCTCTCTGGAAACACCATATATTTT. It translates to CASSPPSLSGNTIYF.

The chain uses TRBV4-1 and TRBJ2-3; 13 nucleotides align to TRBD2. The V gene's germline CDR1 is MGHRA and CDR2 YSYEKL. This CDR3 has 15 amino acids. With 4 bases clipped from V and 4 bases from J, the junction kept 2 bases outside the gene matches. The CDR3 is CASSLTSGGADTQYF. CDR3 bases: TGCGCCAGCAGCCTTACTAGCGGGGGGGCAGATACGCAGTATTTT.

The chain uses TRBV5-6 and TRBJ1-2; tentative D call: TRBD1 (6 bases). Trimming stripped 2 bases from V and 5 bases from J, with 19 bases between. This CDR3 contains 16 residues. CDR1 SGHDT and CDR2 YYEEEE come from the germline V gene. Here the CDR3 reads CASSFGTSDLIYGYTF. DNA for the CDR3: TGTGCCAGCAGCTTCGGGACATCCGATCTCATTTATGGCTACACCTTC. The variable domain in full, with the rest retrieved from reference TRBV5-6 and TRBJ1-2, is DAGVTQSPTHLIKTRGQQVTLRCSPKSGHDTVSWYQQALGQGPQFIFQYYEEEERQRGNFPDRFSGHQFPNYSSELNVNALLLGDSALYLCASSFGTSDLIYGYTFGSGTRLTVV.

The chain joins TRBV14 to TRBJ2-7; tentatively, D is TRBD1 (5 bases). From germline, CDR1 is SGHDN and CDR2 FVKESK. CDR3 length equals 11 residues. Trimming left V 5 bases short and J 10 bases short, with 12 bases between. The CDR3 sequence is CASSSGITQYF. The CDR3 DNA reads as TGTGCCAGCAGCTCAGGGATCACCCAGTACTTC.

The J gene is TRBJ2-1, the V gene TRBV4-3; 7 bases are shared with TRBD1. CDR3 length: 17 residues. Germline V lookup: CDR1 LGHNA, CDR2 YSLEER. V lost 0 bases and J lost 7; bases outside the gene matches: 12. The CDR3 here is CASSQDRTGVLWNEQFF. Written as DNA, the CDR3 is TGCGCCAGCAGCCAAGATCGGACAGGTGTATTGTGGAATGAGCAGTTCTTC.

This clone was seen only a few times. The chain links TRBV7-8 to TRBJ2-7, with a tentative D call TRBD2 (6 bases). CDR1 and CDR2 from the germline V gene are SGHVS and FQNEAQ. The CDR3 has 13 residues. V was cut by 8 bases and J by 3 bases, with 14 bases left in between. This CDR3 reads CASAAGQHYEQYF. The CDR3 DNA reads as TGTGCCAGCGCCGCGGGGCAGCACTACGAGCAGTACTTC.

The J gene is TRBJ1-4, the V gene TRBV4-1; 9 bases agree with TRBD1. The trim removed 6 bases at V and 7 bases at J, leaving 6 bases unmatched. This CDR3 spans 14 amino acids. Germline V lookup: CDR1 MGHRA, CDR2 YSYEKL. The CDR3 nucleotides are TGCGCCAGCAGGAGACAGGGGGGCGGTGAAAAACTGTTTTTT. As protein: CASRRQGGGEKLFF.

V usage is TRBV7-2 and J usage is TRBJ1-2, with 12 bases lining up with TRBD1. The length of the CDR3 is 14 residues. With V trimmed by 7 bases and J by 5 bases, 5 bases remained unmatched. Per the germline V gene, CDR1 is SGHTA and CDR2 is FQGNSA. DNA for the CDR3: TGTGCCAGCACCCCGGGACAGGGGGCTTATGGCTACACCTTC. Protein sequence: CASTPGQGAYGYTF.